These 16 T cell receptor beta chains were all obtained from the same sample, sequenced in a study of T cell repertoires in cytomegalovirus infection. Via MiXCR, TCRdb re-called the reads, giving one row per CDR3 protein. The sample has about 400,000 distinct CDR3 sequences, over 15% seen once. The sample was PBMCs. The receptors were gathered from a human donor in good health (CMV status not recorded). Some clones in this sample may be carry-over from other donors' samples.

This clonotype was picked up many times. The gene calls are TRBV7-2 and TRBJ1-2; 7 positions agree with TRBD1. Germline CDR1 reads SGHTA; CDR2 reads FQGNSA. V trimming: 6 bases; J trimming: 5 bases; junction bases outside the gene matches: 9. This CDR3 spans 14 amino acids. The CDR3 DNA sequence: TGTGCCAGCAGTTCGACAGGGAGGACGTATGGCTACACCTTC. As protein: CASSSTGRTYGYTF.

This clonotype was seen at least ten times. The chain employs TRBV6-1 and TRBJ2-7; D gene ambiguous. CDR3 length: 16 residues. The germline V gene has CDR1 MNHNS and CDR2 SASEGT. The ends were cut back, 2 bases at V and 3 bases at J, with 17 bases in the middle. CDR3 DNA sequence: TGTGCCAGCAGTGAAAAGGACCCCACAGTGAGCTACGAGCAGTACTTC. Translated, it gives CASSEKDPTVSYEQYF.

This chain joins TRBV2 and TRBJ2-7; perhaps TRBD2 as D (5 bases). This CDR3 contains 11 residues. V lost 8 bases and J lost 3, with 8 bases in between. Germline V CDR1 and CDR2: SNHLY, FYNNEI. CDR3 region: CASGSHYEQYF. The CDR3 DNA reads as TGTGCCAGCGGGAGCCACTACGAGCAGTACTTC.

The chain couples TRBV7-9 to TRBJ2-5; 11 bases align to TRBD2. The CDR3 loop spans 16 amino acids. The V and J ends lost 4 bases and 0 bases, in that order; junction bases with no gene match: 4. Germline V gene lookup returns CDR1 SEHNR and CDR2 FQNEAQ (reference sequence). The CDR3 loop is CASSWPSGGNQETQYF. Here the CDR3 DNA reads TGTGCCAGCAGCTGGCCTAGCGGGGGGAACCAAGAGACCCAGTACTTC. Using reference TRBV7-9 and TRBJ2-5 for the parts outside the CDR3, the full variable domain is DTGVSQNPRHKITKRGQNVTFRCDPISEHNRLYWYRQTLGQGPEFLTYFQNEAQLEKSRLLSDRFSAERPKGSFSTLEIQRTEQGDSAMYLCASSWPSGGNQETQYFGPGTRLLVL.

The V and J genes are TRBV12-3 or TRBV12-4 and TRBJ2-1; the D gene could be TRBD1 or TRBD2 (5 bases each). The CDR3 sequence is 17 residues long. Trimming shortened V by 3 bases and J by 2 bases, and 17 bases separated the two germline ends. DNA for the CDR3: TGTGCCAGCAGTTTTGTCCCCGGGGCGGTAGCCTACAATGAGCAGTTCTTC. This sequence encodes CASSFVPGAVAYNEQFF.

The gene calls are TRBV10-3 and TRBJ2-5; TRBD1 aligns across 9 bases. This CDR3 comprises 15 residues. Germline CDR1 is ENHRY and CDR2 is SYGVKD. V was clipped by 4 bases and J by 7 bases; unmatched bases: 10. CDR3 in amino acids: CAISGGQGRFVTQYF. The CDR3 nucleotides read TGTGCCATCAGTGGGGGACAGGGACGGTTTGTGACCCAGTACTTC.

This clonotype was seen more than once but under ten times. The chain is built from TRBV27 and TRBJ2-7, with D perhaps given as TRBD1 or TRBD2 (5 bases each). The CDR3 has 13 residues. The germline V gene has CDR1 MNHEY and CDR2 SMNVEV (reference sequence). V gave up 5 bases and J gave up 7 bases, with 15 bases separating them. The CDR3 protein is CASSPGTNGEQYF. DNA for the CDR3: TGTGCCAGCAGTCCAGGGACCAACGGGGAGCAGTACTTC.

In its sample, this clonotype was seen a few times. The gene calls are TRBV9 and TRBJ2-7; a possible D gene is TRBD2 (6 bases). The CDR3 is 15 amino acids. CDR1 SGDLS and CDR2 YYNGEE come from the germline V gene. Between the trimmed V and J ends, which lost 0 bases and 2 bases, there was a span of 12 bases. The CDR3 nucleotides are TGTGCCAGCAGCGTAGCTGATCGGGAGACCTACGAGCAGTACTTC. Its translation is CASSVADRETYEQYF.

The chain couples TRBV5-1 to TRBJ2-5; D gene unclear. The V gene lost 4 bases and the J gene lost 8 bases, with 15 bases spanning the gap. CDR1 is SGHRS and CDR2 is YFSETQ in the germline V gene. This CDR3 contains 13 residues. The CDR3 is CASSPDPNGTQYF. The CDR3 coding sequence is TGCGCCAGCAGCCCGGACCCTAACGGAACCCAGTACTTC.

This clonotype was picked up many times. The chain links TRBV7-9 to TRBJ1-4; 7 bases line up with TRBD1. Looked up from germline, CDR1 is SEHNR and CDR2 is FQNEAQ (reference sequence). The trim removed 0 bases at V and 2 bases at J, leaving 6 bases unmatched. The CDR3 length is 17 residues. The CDR3 here is CASSLARWGQTNEKLFF. As DNA, the CDR3 is TGTGCCAGCAGCTTAGCGCGGTGGGGACAGACTAATGAAAAACTGTTTTTT. Using reference TRBV7-9 and TRBJ1-4 for the parts outside the CDR3, the full variable domain is DTGVSQNPRHKITKRGQNVTFRCDPISEHNRLYWYRQTLGQGPEFLTYFQNEAQLEKSRLLSDRFSAERPKGSFSTLEIQRTEQGDSAMYLCASSLARWGQTNEKLFFGSGTQLSVL.

This clonotype was counted ten times or more. This chain joins TRBV5-6 and TRBJ1-2; D unresolved. Germline values: CDR1 SGHDT, CDR2 YYEEEE. V dropped 0 bases and J dropped 4 bases, with 4 bases sitting between them. The CDR3 runs to 12 residues. The CDR3 region has the DNA TGTGCCAGCAGCTTGGCCGTCTATGGCTACACCTTC. This encodes CASSLAVYGYTF.

This clonotype has more than one count but fewer than ten. This rearrangement joins TRBV10-2 to TRBJ2-1, with D tentatively TRBD2 (5 bases). The germline V gene encodes CDR1 WSHSY and CDR2 SAAADI. The V and J ends lost 3 bases and 8 bases respectively, with 11 bases between them. This CDR3 has 13 amino acids. CDR3 sequence (DNA): TGCGCCAGCAGTGAAGGTAGCGTCGATGAGCAGTTCTTC. It codes for CASSEGSVDEQFF.

This chain uses TRBV18 with TRBJ2-1, with 8 positions matching TRBD2. This CDR3 spans 15 amino acids. CDR1 and CDR2 from the germline V gene are KGHSH and LQKENI. J lost 8 bases, V lost 3 bases, and 9 bases had no gene match. This CDR3 reads CASSPSTSVRDEQFF. For the CDR3, the DNA is TGTGCCAGCTCACCCTCGACTAGCGTTAGGGATGAGCAGTTCTTC.

There are a few counts of this clonotype. The J gene is TRBJ2-2, the V gene TRBV10-3, with D possibly being TRBD1 (7 bases). V dropped 11 bases and J dropped 0 bases, with 16 bases sitting between them. CDR3 length: 15 amino acids. Germline assignment: CDR1 ENHRY and CDR2 SYGVKD. CDR3 DNA sequence: TGTGCCTCGAATGACAGGGACTCGAACACCGGGGAGCTGTTTTTT. Translated: CASNDRDSNTGELFF.

This clonotype has a handful of counts. The chain carries TRBV11-3 and TRBJ2-1; D is tentatively TRBD1 or TRBD2 (5 bases each). The CDR3 runs 13 residues. Looked up from germline, CDR1 is SGHNT and CDR2 is YENEEA. V was pared by 1 base and J by 8 bases, with 9 bases between. The CDR3 DNA is TGTGCCAGCAGCTTAGGAGGGGCTGATGAGCAGTTCTTC. Translation: CASSLGGADEQFF.

This clonotype was seen ten or more times. J is TRBJ2-1 and V is TRBV7-8, with 9 bases aligning to TRBD1. In germline, CDR1 is SGHVS, CDR2 FQNEAQ. The V and J ends lost 1 base and 7 bases, in that order; junction bases with no gene match: 8. The CDR3 length is 16 residues. The CDR3 DNA reads TGTGCCAGCAGCTTAGTACCGGGACAGGGAGGGAATGAGCAGTTCTTC. Amino acids: CASSLVPGQGGNEQFF.